The 13 T cell receptor beta chains below all came from one sample that was sequenced in a study of metastatic and nonmetastatic thyroid tumors. All patients were treatment-naive before thyroid surgery. TCRdb re-processed the PCR reads through MiXCR. This sample has approximately 14,000 clones, with about 31% found just once. What was sequenced was tumor tissue. The receptors derive from a male donor with papillary thyroid cancer or a benign thyroid nodule (not recorded which). Some clones in this sample may be carry-over from other donors' samples.

This clone appeared many times. The chain links TRBV18 to TRBJ1-1; possible D gene TRBD1, 6 bases. Germline assignment: CDR1 KGHSH and CDR2 LQKENI. Trimming removed 3 bases from V and 8 bases from J, with 19 bases in between. CDR3 length equals 15 residues. This chain's CDR3 is CASSPTQGWDFEAFF. In nucleotides, the CDR3 is TGTGCCAGCTCACCCACCCAGGGGTGGGATTTCGAAGCTTTCTTT.

This clone was detected many times. CDR3 protein: CASTPTGTGNLDYGYTF. In DNA, the CDR3 is TGTGCCAGTACCCCAACCGGGACAGGGAATTTGGACTATGGCTACACCTTC. The chain joins TRBV19 to TRBJ1-2; TRBD1 matches at 9 bases. V lost 7 bases and J lost 3; bases outside the gene matches: 15. Germline lookup yields CDR1 LNHDA and CDR2 SQIVND (reference sequence). This CDR3 is built from 17 residues.

The CDR3 sequence: CASSLDSTGVNEQFF. CDR3 bases: TGCGCCAGCAGCTTGGACTCAACAGGGGTCAATGAGCAGTTCTTC. This sequence joins TRBV5-1 and TRBJ2-1, with 7 bases identical to TRBD1. The J segment lost 6 bases and the V segment lost 0 bases, leaving 6 bases of the junction unmatched. This CDR3 contains 15 residues. In germline, CDR1 is SGHRS, CDR2 YFSETQ.

The chain employs TRBV6-1 and TRBJ2-7; no clear D gene. The germline V gene encodes CDR1 MNHNS and CDR2 SASEGT. V dropped 8 bases and J dropped 3 bases, with 11 bases sitting between them. The CDR3 sequence is 12 residues long. The chain's CDR3 is CASLDNYYEQYF. The CDR3 nucleotides are TGTGCCAGCCTCGACAATTACTACGAGCAGTACTTC.

This clone was seen a handful of times. The chain is built from TRBV6-1 and TRBJ1-5; maybe TRBD1 (5 bases). This CDR3 is 14 amino acids long. V lost 5 bases, J lost 8 bases, and 16 bases lay in between. Germline loops: CDR1 MNHNS, CDR2 SASEGT. The CDR3: CASSPGAEIEPQHF. The DNA for the CDR3 is TGTGCCAGCAGTCCCGGGGCAGAGATTGAGCCCCAGCATTTT.

This clone showed up many times. V is TRBV2 and J is TRBJ2-3; D is unresolved. Trimming stripped 5 bases from V and 2 bases from J, with 11 bases between. This CDR3 has 14 residues. The V gene's germline CDR1 is SNHLY and CDR2 FYNNEI. DNA for the CDR3: TGTGCCAGCAGTTTCCGAGACCTCACAGATACGCAGTATTTT. Protein product: CASSFRDLTDTQYF.

The genes are TRBV20-1 and TRBJ1-3, with D possibly TRBD1 on 5 matching bases. Per the germline V gene, CDR1 is DFQATT and CDR2 is SNEGSKA (reference sequence). V was cut by 7 bases and J by 2 bases, with 15 bases left in between. The CDR3 extends over 14 amino acids. The CDR3 sequence is CSVPQGNAGNTIYF. CDR3 bases: TGCAGTGTTCCTCAGGGAAACGCTGGAAACACCATATATTTT.

About this clone: At one boundary the junction diverges from the germline segment, which might be a read error. The rearrangement joins TRBV6-4 to TRBJ2-3, with 12 bases lining up with TRBD2. Per the germline V gene, CDR1 is MRHNA and CDR2 is SNTAGT. This CDR3 is 15 amino acids long. As DNA, the CDR3 is TGTGCCAGGAGTGAGTCTAGCGGGGGGGCAGATAGGCAGTATTTT. Residues: CARSESSGGADRQYF.

This clone was found many times. This clone may be a read error of a much larger clone one base away. The sample has other DNA sequences that encode this CDR3 too. The V call is TRBV9, the J call TRBJ2-3; D gene unclear. The CDR3 totals 13 residues. CDR1 and CDR2 from the germline V gene are SGDLS and YYNGEE. The chain's CDR3 is CASSVDGTDTQYF. The CDR3 DNA follows: TGCGCCAGCAGCGTAGATGGCACAGATACGCAGTATTTT.

This chain links TRBV29-1 with TRBJ2-5; D not resolved. This CDR3 comprises 13 residues. The ends were cut back, 6 bases at V and 2 bases at J, with 13 bases in the middle. CDR1 and CDR2 from the germline V gene are SQVTM and ANQGSEA. The CDR3 DNA follows: TGCAGCGTGGTTCGTGGGAAGCAAGAGACCCAGTACTTC. The encoded protein is CSVVRGKQETQYF. Complete variable domain (other parts from reference TRBV29-1 and TRBJ2-5): SAVISQKPSRDICQRGTSLTIQCQVDSQVTMMFWYRQQPGQSLTLIATANQGSEATYESGFVIDKFPISRPNLTFSTLTVSNMSPEDSSIYLCSVVRGKQETQYFGPGTRLLVL.

The chain links TRBV18 to TRBJ2-7, with 11 positions matching TRBD2. The CDR3 contains 20 residues. Germline V gene sequence: CDR1 KGHSH, CDR2 LQKENI. The trim removed 4 bases at V and 5 bases at J, leaving 22 bases unmatched. The CDR3 is CASSLKGGSGLAASTNEQYF. The CDR3 region has the DNA TGTGCCAGCTCACTCAAAGGGGGGTCGGGACTAGCGGCATCTACCAACGAGCAGTACTTC.

In this sample, this clone turned up a few times. As DNA, the CDR3 is TGTGCCATCAGTGATCCCCCGAATCAGCCCCAGCATTTT. Encoded protein: CAISDPPNQPQHF. J is TRBJ1-5 and V is TRBV10-3; D is unclear. Germline V gives CDR1 ENHRY, CDR2 SYGVKD. The V end lost 3 bases, the J end lost 4 bases, and 7 bases lay between the germline ends. This CDR3 spans 13 amino acids.

The sample holds many counts of this clone. This chain joins TRBV18 and TRBJ1-4; TRBD1 aligns across 8 bases. Germline trimming cut 5 bases from V and 0 bases from J; bases unmatched to any gene: 5. The V gene's germline CDR1 is KGHSH and CDR2 LQKENI. There are 16 residues in the CDR3. The CDR3 loop is CASSSGQGATNEKLFF. The DNA for the CDR3 is TGTGCCAGCTCATCTGGACAGGGAGCAACTAATGAAAAACTGTTTTTT.